Below are 29 T cell receptor beta chains sequenced from a single sample in a study of cytomegalovirus exposure and HLA in healthy donors. Sequencing was performed with immunoSEQ multiplex PCR; in TCRdb, only in-frame clones are kept and a portion is missing. Of about 100,000 clones listed, approximately 94% are singletons. Sequences were obtained from PBMCs. The receptors were gathered from a woman aged 18 to 35 in good health and CMV-seronegative.

The table lists this clone with a count of one. V gene TRBV10-3 combines with J gene TRBJ2-7; weak D call: TRBD1 (7 bases). Germline assignment: CDR1 ENHRY and CDR2 SYGVKD. V was shortened by 4 bases and J by 2 bases, with 21 bases between the two germline ends. This CDR3 comprises 17 residues. The chain's CDR3 is CAISGLPRRGLTYEQYF. The CDR3 DNA follows: TGTGCCATCAGTGGCCTCCCGAGGAGGGGGCTCACCTACGAGCAGTACTTC.

The chain links TRBV6-1 to TRBJ1-1; a weak D match, TRBD1 (6 bases). With 6 bases removed from V and 1 base from J, the gap between germline ends came to 15 bases. The CDR3 runs 15 residues. Germline V lookup: CDR1 MNHNS, CDR2 SASEGT. CDR3 sequence (DNA): TGTGCCAGCAGCCTTAGCTGGACAGCGAACACTGAAGCTTTCTTT. Residues: CASSLSWTANTEAFF.

The J gene is TRBJ2-7, the V gene TRBV7-8, with D tentatively TRBD2 (5 bases). This CDR3 spans 13 amino acids. Trimming removed 5 bases from V and 5 bases from J, with 13 bases in between. The germline V gene has CDR1 SGHVS and CDR2 FQNEAQ. The DNA of the CDR3 is TGTGCCAGCAGCAAAGGACTCTCTGACGAGCAGTACTTC. This encodes CASSKGLSDEQYF.

The chain has TRBV4-1 and TRBJ2-7, with TRBD2 matching over 7 bases. Germline V lookup: CDR1 MGHRA, CDR2 YSYEKL. The CDR3 contains 11 residues. V trimming: 4 bases; J trimming: 7 bases; junction bases outside the gene matches: 1. The chain's CDR3 is CASSRDYEQYF. DNA of the CDR3: TGCGCCAGCAGCCGGGACTATGAGCAGTACTTC.

This clone was counted once. This chain connects TRBV9 to TRBJ2-3; unclear D gene. The V end lost 6 bases, the J end lost 3 bases, and 14 bases lay between the germline ends. Per the germline V gene, CDR1 is SGDLS and CDR2 is YYNGEE. The CDR3 covers 14 residues. Written as DNA, the CDR3 is TGTGCCAGCAAAGCACACTACGGGACAGATACGCAGTATTTT. The encoded protein is CASKAHYGTDTQYF.

CDR3 in DNA: TGTGCCAGCAGCTTGCGGGCGGGATCCACAGATACGCAGTATTTT. Its protein product is CASSLRAGSTDTQYF. The chain joins TRBV5-5 to TRBJ2-3; D perhaps matches TRBD2 (6 bases). The CDR3 sequence is 15 residues long. V was pared by 1 base and J by 2 bases, with 11 bases between. Germline CDR1 reads SGHKS; CDR2 reads YYEKEE (reference sequence).

This chain links TRBV6-1 with TRBJ2-1, with 7 bases that match TRBD1. With 7 bases clipped from V and 6 bases from J, the junction kept 12 bases outside the gene matches. CDR1 is MNHNS, CDR2 SASEGT, per germline. The CDR3 totals 15 residues. The CDR3 loop reads CASTKNVDRFNEQFF. The CDR3 bases are TGTGCCAGCACCAAAAACGTGGACAGGTTCAATGAGCAGTTCTTC.

This clone has a single count. The rearrangement uses TRBV7-9 and TRBJ1-4; 8 nucleotides line up with TRBD1. This CDR3 has 16 residues. Trimming cost V 0 bases and J 4 bases; bases outside gene matches: 4. Germline loops: CDR1 SEHNR, CDR2 FQNEAQ (reference sequence). The CDR3 loop reads CASSLATGVYNEKLFF. CDR3 nucleotide sequence: TGTGCCAGCAGCTTAGCGACAGGGGTCTATAATGAAAAACTGTTTTTT.

This clone occurred once. V usage is TRBV4-3 and J usage is TRBJ1-3; D may be TRBD1 (6 bases). The CDR3 is made up of 15 amino acids. CDR1 LGHNA and CDR2 YSLEER come from the germline V gene. Trimming took 0 bases from V and 6 from J, leaving 12 bases between them. The CDR3 sequence is CASSQDRDMENTIYF. CDR3 in DNA: TGCGCCAGCAGCCAAGATAGGGACATGGAAAACACCATATATTTT.

V usage is TRBV5-4 and J usage is TRBJ1-6, with a tentative D call TRBD1 (6 bases). Germline CDR1 reads SGHNT; CDR2 reads YYREEE (reference sequence). Trimming removed 10 bases from V and 8 bases from J, with 13 bases in between. The CDR3 is made up of 12 amino acids. The DNA of the CDR3 is TGTGCCGCAGGGGCAGTAGATTCACCCCTCCACTTT. This encodes CAAGAVDSPLHF.

This clone was seen once. The V and J genes are TRBV10-1 and TRBJ1-5; D unclear. CDR3 length: 12 residues. CDR1 and CDR2 (germline): WNHNN, SYGVQD (reference sequence). Trimming pared 6 bases from V and 5 bases from J, leaving 8 bases between. For the CDR3, the DNA is TGCGCCAGCAGCGGCGAGGATCAGCCCCAGCATTTT. It is translated as CASSGEDQPQHF.

V is TRBV7-9 and J is TRBJ2-7; tentatively, D is TRBD1 (6 bases). CDR1 is SEHNR and CDR2 is FQNEAQ in the germline V gene (reference sequence). The CDR3 covers 13 residues. Between the trimmed V and J ends, which lost 7 bases and 2 bases, there was a span of 12 bases. CDR3 sequence: CASIGTTAYEQYF. For the CDR3, the DNA is TGTGCCAGCATAGGGACAACCGCCTACGAGCAGTACTTC. The variable domain in full, completed from reference TRBV7-9 and TRBJ2-7, reads DTGVSQNPRHKITKRGQNVTFRCDPISEHNRLYWYRQTLGQGPEFLTYFQNEAQLEKSRLLSDRFSAERPKGSFSTLEIQRTEQGDSAMYLCASIGTTAYEQYFGPGTRLTVT.

V gene TRBV9 combines with J gene TRBJ1-1; D is uncertain. This CDR3 contains 14 residues. The V gene's germline CDR1 is SGDLS and CDR2 YYNGEE. Trimming removed 0 bases from V and 3 bases from J, with 9 bases in between. CDR3 amino acids: CASSVENFDTEAFF. Here the CDR3 DNA reads TGTGCCAGCAGCGTAGAAAATTTCGACACTGAAGCTTTCTTT.

The chain joins TRBV13 to TRBJ1-1; 8 nucleotides align to TRBD1. After removal of 5 bases from V and 4 bases from J, the junction contained 3 bases not matched to a gene. This CDR3 is built from 13 residues. Germline CDR1 PRHDT, CDR2 FYEKMQ (reference sequence). The CDR3 reads CASSRTGITEAFF. In DNA, the CDR3 is TGTGCCAGCAGCCGGACAGGGATCACTGAAGCTTTCTTT.

This CDR3 reads CASSPGLTSGANVLTF. CDR3 coding DNA: TGCGCCAGCAGCCCGGGACTAACCTCTGGGGCCAACGTCCTGACTTTC. The chain recombines TRBV5-1 with TRBJ2-6; 7 bases agree with TRBD2. This CDR3 has 16 residues. Germline CDR1 reads SGHRS; CDR2 reads YFSETQ. The V segment lost 4 bases and the J segment 0 bases; nucleotides outside the gene matches: 4.

Of note for this clone: Additional DNA sequences in this sample encode the identical CDR3. This sequence joins TRBV28 and TRBJ1-1; D not resolved. The CDR3 has 13 residues. Germline V gives CDR1 MDHEN, CDR2 SYDVKM. V lost 3 bases to trimming and J lost 2 bases, with 7 bases between them. The DNA for the CDR3 is TGTGCCAGCAGTTTTGGAGGAAACACTGAAGCTTTCTTT. This sequence encodes CASSFGGNTEAFF. The complete variable domain, with remaining parts taken from reference TRBV28 and TRBJ1-1, reads DVKVTQSSRYLVKRTGEKVFLECVQDMDHENMFWYRQDPGLGLRLIYFSYDVKMKEKGDIPEGYSVSREKKERFSLILESASTNQTSMYLCASSFGGNTEAFFGQGTRLTVV.

The rearrangement joins TRBV5-5 to TRBJ1-2, with D possibly being TRBD1 (6 bases). Trimming left V 4 bases short and J 4 bases short, with 11 bases between. This CDR3 is 13 amino acids long. Germline V lookup: CDR1 SGHKS, CDR2 YYEKEE (reference sequence). In DNA form, the CDR3 reads TGTGCCAGCAGCCCGGACAGAGCCTATGGCTACACCTTC. Its protein product is CASSPDRAYGYTF.

The genes are TRBV21-1 and TRBJ1-5; TRBD1, as called in the table, went unchecked against the DNA. TRBV21-1 is a known pseudogene. The CDR3 is 16 residues long. The CDR3 region is CASSKSRIRSNQPQHF. CDR3 DNA sequence: TGTGCCAGCAGCAAATCCAGGATTAGAAGCAATCAGCCCCAGCATTTT.

This clone has a handful of counts. The chain couples TRBV15 to TRBJ2-7; 7 bases match TRBD2. The CDR3 contains 14 residues. The germline V gene encodes CDR1 LNHNV and CDR2 YYDKDF (reference sequence). V lost 6 bases, J lost 2 bases, and 7 bases stayed unmatched. DNA of the CDR3: TGTGCCACCAGAGCGACGGGGGGTCCCTACGAGCAGTACTTC. Amino acids: CATRATGGPYEQYF.

This sequence joins TRBV14 and TRBJ2-5, with D possibly matching TRBD2 (5 bases). Germline values: CDR1 SGHDN, CDR2 FVKESK. Trimming took 4 bases from V and 3 from J, leaving 12 bases between them. The CDR3 is 14 residues long. CDR3 loop: CASSPLDWEETQYF. CDR3 in DNA: TGTGCCAGCAGCCCGTTGGACTGGGAAGAGACCCAGTACTTC. Full variable domain (missing parts from reference TRBV14 and TRBJ2-5): EAGVTQFPSHSVIEKGQTVTLRCDPISGHDNLYWYRRVMGKEIKFLLHFVKESKQDESGMPNNRFLAERTGGTYSTLKVQPAELEDSGVYFCASSPLDWEETQYFGPGTRLLVL.

CDR3 DNA: TGTGCCACCAGCAGAGATGGCGGGATGAACACTGAAGCTTTCTTT. Residues: CATSRDGGMNTEAFF. The J gene is TRBJ1-1, the V gene TRBV15; D unresolved. V was pared by 0 bases and J by 0 bases, with 8 bases between. Germline CDR1 LNHNV, CDR2 YYDKDF (reference sequence). This CDR3 has 15 residues. Full variable domain (rest looked up from reference TRBV15 and TRBJ1-1): DAMVIQNPRYQVTQFGKPVTLSCSQTLNHNVMYWYQQKSSQAPKLLFHYYDKDFNNEADTPDNFQSRRPNTSFCFLDIRSPGLGDTAMYLCATSRDGGMNTEAFFGQGTRLTVV.

This rearrangement joins TRBV25-1 to TRBJ1-1; 7 positions agree with TRBD1. Germline V lookup: CDR1 MGHDK, CDR2 SYGVNS. Germline trimming cut 2 bases from V and 0 bases from J; bases unmatched to any gene: 3. This CDR3 is 15 amino acids long. CDR3 DNA sequence: TGTGCCAGCAGTGAAGGGACAGTCATGAACACTGAAGCTTTCTTT. It codes for CASSEGTVMNTEAFF. Full variable domain (remainder filled in from reference TRBV25-1 and TRBJ1-1): EADIYQTPRYLVIGTGKKITLECSQTMGHDKMYWYQQDPGMELHLIHYSYGVNSTEKGDLSSESTVSRIRTEHFPLTLESARPSHTSQYLCASSEGTVMNTEAFFGQGTRLTVV.

The chain employs TRBV28 and TRBJ1-3; 10 bases line up with TRBD1. The CDR3 extends over 16 amino acids. Germline loops: CDR1 MDHEN, CDR2 SYDVKM. V shed 4 bases and J 2 bases; nucleotides not matched to a gene: 5. The CDR3 reads CASSSSGTGAGNTIYF. CDR3 bases: TGTGCCAGCAGTTCCTCCGGGACAGGGGCTGGAAACACCATATATTTT. The variable domain in full, completed from reference TRBV28 and TRBJ1-3, reads DVKVTQSSRYLVKRTGEKVFLECVQDMDHENMFWYRQDPGLGLRLIYFSYDVKMKEKGDIPEGYSVSREKKERFSLILESASTNQTSMYLCASSSSGTGAGNTIYFGEGSWLTVV.

DNA of the CDR3: TGTGCCAGCAGCCGGTGGGGCGCCGGTGAGCAGTTCTTC. Translation gives CASSRWGAGEQFF. This chain connects TRBV7-8 to TRBJ2-1; D is perhaps TRBD1 (5 bases). Germline CDR1 and CDR2: SGHVS and FQNEAQ. Trimming took off 5 bases at V and 9 bases at J, with 14 bases between the two ends. The CDR3 spans 13 residues.

The chain uses TRBV5-1 and TRBJ1-5, with TRBD1 as a possible D gene (6 bases). Trimming cost V 0 bases and J 9 bases, with 13 bases left between them. Germline V CDR1 and CDR2: SGHRS, YFSETQ. This CDR3 is built from 14 residues. This chain's CDR3 is CASSLGAGDPPQHF. The DNA of the CDR3 is TGCGCCAGCAGCTTGGGGGCAGGGGATCCGCCCCAGCATTTT.

The chain couples TRBV4-2 to TRBJ1-3; possibly TRBD1 for D (6 bases). Per the germline V gene, CDR1 is LGHNA and CDR2 is YNFKEQ. The CDR3 runs 16 residues. The ends were cut back, 2 bases at V and 4 bases at J, with 15 bases in the middle. DNA for the CDR3: TGTGCCAGCAGCCAAAAGGGGGAGGGGCGAGGAAACACCATATATTTT. Translated: CASSQKGEGRGNTIYF.

For this clone: Compared with germline, one end of the junction differs, possibly owing to a read error. J is TRBJ2-5 and V is TRBV7-7, with 12 bases fitting TRBD2. CDR3 length: 18 residues. Germline lookup yields CDR1 SSHAT and CDR2 FNYEAQ (reference sequence). The chain's CDR3 is CASSLAITSGGPTVTQYF. The CDR3 region has the DNA TGTGCTAGCAGCTTAGCGATTACTAGCGGGGGGCCTACCGTCACCCAGTACTTC. The entire variable domain, with the rest obtained from reference TRBV7-7 and TRBJ2-5, is as follows: GAGVSQSPRYKVTKRGQDVTLRCDPISSHATLYWYQQALGQGPEFLTYFNYEAQPDKSGLPSDRFSAERPEGSISTLTIQRTEQRDSAMYRCASSLAITSGGPTVTQYFGPGTRLLVL.

The genes are TRBV5-1 and TRBJ1-4; D might be TRBD1 (6 bases). Trimming took off 4 bases at V and 7 bases at J, with 17 bases between the two ends. Germline CDR1 and CDR2: SGHRS and YFSETQ. CDR3 size: 15 residues. DNA for the CDR3: TGCGCCAGCAGCGCGTGGGGGGGCGAGGGTGAAAAACTGTTTTTT. It codes for CASSAWGGEGEKLFF.

V usage is TRBV19 and J usage is TRBJ1-6, with D possibly matching TRBD1 (5 bases). Germline V gene sequence: CDR1 LNHDA, CDR2 SQIVND (reference sequence). This CDR3 spans 14 amino acids. The ends were cut back, 7 bases at V and 6 bases at J, with 13 bases in the middle. CDR3 sequence: CASTPRGGNSPLHF. CDR3 coding DNA: TGTGCCAGTACCCCCCGGGGGGGTAATTCACCCCTCCACTTT. Using reference TRBV19 and TRBJ1-6 for the parts outside the CDR3, the full variable domain is DGGITQSPKYLFRKEGQNVTLSCEQNLNHDAMYWYRQDPGQGLRLIYYSQIVNDFQKGDIAEGYSVSREKKESFPLTVTSAQKNPTAFYLCASTPRGGNSPLHFGNGTRLTVT.